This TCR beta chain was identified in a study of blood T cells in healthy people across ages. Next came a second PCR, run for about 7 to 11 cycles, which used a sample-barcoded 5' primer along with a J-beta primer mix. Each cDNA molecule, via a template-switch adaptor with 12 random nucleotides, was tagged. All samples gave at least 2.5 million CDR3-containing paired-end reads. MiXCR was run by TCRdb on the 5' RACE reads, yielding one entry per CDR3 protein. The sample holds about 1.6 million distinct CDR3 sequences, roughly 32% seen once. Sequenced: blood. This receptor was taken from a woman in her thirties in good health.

In nucleotides, the CDR3 is TGCAGTGCCCCGGGACTAGCGAGCGGGCAGTACTTC. Translation gives CSAPGLASGQYF. The chain is built from TRBV20-1 and TRBJ2-7, with 10 nucleotides matching TRBD2. Germline CDR1 DFQATT, CDR2 SNEGSKA (reference sequence). The V and J ends lost 6 bases and 9 bases, in that order; junction bases with no gene match: 8. The CDR3 extends over 12 amino acids.